The 7 T cell receptor beta chains listed next were all sequenced from one sample in a study of monozygotic twins with inflammatory bowel disease. Following a re-call of the 5' RACE reads, TCRdb has one entry per CDR3 protein and lacks DNA. This table holds about 300,000 distinct CDR3 sequences. The sequencing sample was made of blood. The receptor source for this set is a human donor with ulcerative colitis or Crohn's disease, or a healthy co-twin of an affected twin (not recorded which).

This chain uses TRBV6-1 with TRBJ2-1; the D gene TCRdb calls, TRBD1, cannot be checked with no DNA. Looked up from germline, CDR1 is MNHNS and CDR2 is SASEGT. The CDR3 is 15 residues long. The chain's CDR3 is CASRWTTERYNEQFF.

The V and J genes are TRBV6-6 and TRBJ1-2; TCRdb reports TRBD1, a call that lacks DNA to check it against. Germline V gene data show CDR1 as MNHNY and CDR2 as SVGAGI (reference sequence). The CDR3 is 13 amino acids. CDR3 sequence: CASSSRTGVGYTF.

This CDR3 is CASSRPGQGINEQFF. The chain employs TRBV5-6 and TRBJ2-1; TCRdb calls TRBD1, which cannot be checked without DNA. This CDR3 region has 15 residues. The germline V gene encodes CDR1 SGHDT and CDR2 YYEEEE.

The V gene is TRBV15, the J gene TRBJ1-2; the D gene TCRdb calls, TRBD1, cannot be checked with no DNA. The CDR3 extends over 16 amino acids. Germline V gives CDR1 LNHNV, CDR2 YYDKDF (reference sequence). The CDR3 protein is CATSVGGGRTNYGYTF. Looking up the rest from reference TRBV15 and TRBJ1-2 gives the full variable domain: DAMVIQNPRYQVTQFGKPVTLSCSQTLNHNVMYWYQQKSSQAPKLLFHYYDKDFNNEADTPDNFQSRRPNTSFCFLDIRSPGLGDTAMYLCATSVGGGRTNYGYTFGSGTRLTVV.

This rearrangement joins TRBV19 to TRBJ1-6; TCRdb returns TRBD1, unconfirmable since there is no DNA. The germline CDR1 and CDR2 sequences are LNHDA and SQIVND (reference sequence). CDR3 length: 14 amino acids. The CDR3 protein is CASSIRERNSPLHF.

The V gene is TRBV7-2, the J gene TRBJ2-7. The CDR3 loop spans 15 amino acids. Germline values: CDR1 SGHTA, CDR2 FQGNSA. CDR3 sequence reads: CASSLAAGGSYEQYF.

The chain employs TRBV11-3 and TRBJ2-7; TCRdb's D gene call, TRBD2, goes unchecked for lack of DNA. The CDR3 spans 13 residues. Germline lookup yields CDR1 SGHNT and CDR2 YENEEA. The CDR3 sequence is CASSLVGRTEQYF.